This passage covers 15 T cell receptor beta chains from one sample sequenced in a study of T-cell memory formation after mild COVID-19. TCRdb reprocessed the 5' RACE reads with MiXCR, giving one entry per CDR3 protein. This sample yields about 400,000 distinct CDR3 sequences, of which around an eighth are seen a single time; around a fifth belongs to the top ten. The sequenced material came from PBMCs or a T cell subset sorted from them (not recorded which). The source is a man younger than 35 who had mild COVID-19 (a few samples of this study predate the infection). Cell type and time point are not known.

The V call is TRBV12-5, the J call TRBJ1-2; D uncertain. CDR1 is LGHNT and CDR2 is FRNRAP in the germline V gene. Trimming removed 6 bases at V and 7 bases at J, with 12 bases between. There are 12 residues in the CDR3. The CDR3: CASGLPDLGYTF. In nucleotides, the CDR3 is TGTGCTAGTGGCCTTCCGGACCTTGGCTACACCTTC.

This clonotype was picked up a small number of times. This chain uses TRBV6-5 with TRBJ1-1; maybe TRBD1 (6 bases). The CDR3 is 14 amino acids. V was cut by 6 bases and J by 5 bases, with 16 bases left in between. Germline V gives CDR1 MNHEY, CDR2 SVGAGI. The CDR3 nucleotides read TGTGCCAGCAGCCCCAGGGGCGGTAAAACTGAAGCTTTCTTT. Protein product: CASSPRGGKTEAFF.

The rearrangement uses TRBV5-1 and TRBJ2-1; a possible D gene is TRBD2 (6 bases). The CDR3 extends over 14 amino acids. CDR1 SGHRS and CDR2 YFSETQ come from the germline V gene. V gave up 2 bases and J gave up 3 bases, with 9 bases separating them. CDR3 amino acids: CASSLWGVYNEQFF. As DNA, the CDR3 is TGCGCCAGCAGCTTATGGGGGGTCTACAATGAGCAGTTCTTC. The full variable domain, rest sourced from reference TRBV5-1 and TRBJ2-1, is KAGVTQTPRYLIKTRGQQVTLSCSPISGHRSVSWYQQTPGQGLQFLFEYFSETQRNKGNFPGRFSGRQFSNSRSEMNVSTLELGDSALYLCASSLWGVYNEQFFGPGTRLTVL.

This rearrangement joins TRBV20-1 to TRBJ2-3; D call uncertain. The V and J ends lost 8 bases and 4 bases respectively, with 10 bases between them. CDR1 and CDR2 from the germline V gene are DFQATT and SNEGSKA (reference sequence). The CDR3 covers 11 residues. The CDR3 here is CSPPQADTQYF. The CDR3 coding sequence is TGCAGTCCGCCCCAGGCAGATACGCAGTATTTT.

This clonotype was detected only a few times. The V gene is TRBV4-1, the J gene TRBJ2-7, with 8 bases matching TRBD2. V was clipped by 4 bases and J by 2 bases; unmatched bases: 7. Germline assignment: CDR1 MGHRA and CDR2 YSYEKL. The CDR3 has 15 amino acids. The CDR3 reads CASSPGAGGAYEQYF. CDR3 DNA: TGCGCCAGCAGCCCCGGTGCCGGGGGGGCCTACGAGCAGTACTTC.

This clonotype came up a few times. V usage is TRBV4-3 and J usage is TRBJ1-2; D unresolved. The CDR3 is made up of 14 amino acids. V was pared by 0 bases and J by 4 bases, with 9 bases between. The germline gives CDR1 LGHNA, CDR2 YSLEER. This chain's CDR3 is CASSQDWGSYGYTF. In DNA, the CDR3 is TGCGCCAGCAGCCAAGATTGGGGTAGCTATGGCTACACCTTC.

The chain has TRBV7-3 and TRBJ2-4; tentative D call: TRBD2 (6 bases). V was shortened by 2 bases and J by 4 bases, with 12 bases between the two germline ends. Germline CDR1 and CDR2: SGHTA and FQGTGA. This CDR3 has 15 amino acids. The CDR3 protein is CASSLGAGLKNIQYF. CDR3 nucleotides: TGTGCCAGCAGCTTAGGGGCGGGGCTGAAAAACATTCAGTACTTC.

This chain joins TRBV7-8 and TRBJ2-5, with D tentatively TRBD2 (6 bases). The V end lost 0 bases, the J end lost 5 bases, and 16 bases lay between the germline ends. CDR3 length: 16 amino acids. Germline CDR1 reads SGHVS; CDR2 reads FQNEAQ. The CDR3 reads CASSLARGPLGETQYF. The CDR3 DNA follows: TGTGCCAGCAGCTTAGCGCGGGGACCGCTAGGGGAGACCCAGTACTTC.

The V gene is TRBV19, the J gene TRBJ2-2; D is possibly TRBD1 (6 bases). The CDR3 is made up of 14 amino acids. Trimming took 5 bases from V and 3 from J, leaving 10 bases between them. CDR1 is LNHDA and CDR2 is SQIVND in the germline V gene (reference sequence). CDR3: CASSSQGDTGELFF. CDR3 DNA sequence: TGTGCCAGTAGTTCACAGGGAGACACCGGGGAGCTGTTTTTT.

This clonotype was seen more than once but under ten times. This chain connects TRBV6-2 or TRBV6-3 to TRBJ2-1, with a weak D call TRBD2 (5 bases). The CDR3 covers 19 residues. Trimming stripped 2 bases from V and 0 bases from J, with 20 bases between. CDR1 MNHEY and CDR2 SVGEGT come from the germline V gene. This CDR3 reads CASSYPPGDPFNSYNEQFF. The CDR3 bases are TGTGCCAGCAGTTACCCGCCCGGGGATCCGTTTAACTCCTACAATGAGCAGTTCTTC.

This clonotype was found a few times. The chain uses TRBV20-1 and TRBJ2-7; possible D gene TRBD2, 5 bases. Looked up from germline, CDR1 is DFQATT and CDR2 is SNEGSKA (reference sequence). V dropped 3 bases and J dropped 0 bases, with 6 bases sitting between them. The CDR3 has 12 amino acids. The CDR3 nucleotides read TGCAGTGCTAGCGGGGACTCCTACGAGCAGTACTTC. Amino acid sequence: CSASGDSYEQYF.

This clonotype was detected many times. V and J are TRBV7-9 and TRBJ2-2; TRBD1 agrees at 9 bases. CDR3 length: 15 residues. V shed 5 bases and J 1 base; nucleotides not matched to a gene: 2. Germline CDR1 and CDR2: SEHNR and FQNEAQ (reference sequence). CDR3 DNA sequence: TGTGCCAGCAGCGGGGGACAGGGGAACACCGGGGAGCTGTTTTTT. It encodes CASSGGQGNTGELFF.

The chain recombines TRBV6-5 with TRBJ1-1; D not certain. Germline lookup yields CDR1 MNHEY and CDR2 SVGAGI. This CDR3 is built from 14 residues. V shed 0 bases and J shed 3 bases, with 8 bases lying between them. In DNA form, the CDR3 reads TGTGCCAGCAGTTACTCGACCCGGGACACTGAAGCTTTCTTT. This encodes CASSYSTRDTEAFF.

The chain carries TRBV7-3 and TRBJ2-5; weak D call: TRBD2 (6 bases). The germline CDR1 and CDR2 sequences are SGHTA and FQGTGA. The CDR3 consists of 13 residues. V lost 5 bases, J lost 7 bases, and 14 bases lay in between. This chain's CDR3 is CASSPRTGGTQYF. CDR3 DNA sequence: TGTGCCAGCAGCCCTCGGACCGGGGGGACCCAGTACTTC. Complete variable domain (other parts from reference TRBV7-3 and TRBJ2-5): GAGVSQTPSNKVTEKGKYVELRCDPISGHTALYWYRQSLGQGPEFLIYFQGTGAADDSGLPNDRFFAVRPEGSVSTLKIQRTERGDSAVYLCASSPRTGGTQYFGPGTRLLVL.

The CDR3 reads CAISLGDGELFF. The DNA of the CDR3 is TGTGCCATCAGCCTCGGGGACGGGGAGCTGTTTTTT. The chain carries TRBV10-3 and TRBJ2-2; possibly TRBD2 for D (5 bases). With 6 bases removed from V and 7 bases from J, the gap between germline ends came to 9 bases. The CDR3 has 12 residues. Germline V gene data show CDR1 as ENHRY and CDR2 as SYGVKD.